Listed here is a single TCR beta chain. No antigen is known for it. Here immunoSEQ multiplex PCR was the method, and the copy in TCRdb shows in-frame clones only, minus some. The data contain about 680,000 clones, about 90% of them seen just once; the ten biggest clones take up 24%. The entry originates in a study of shared clonotypes between healthy human individuals. The wider study: Donors had three CD4 naive, three CD4 memory, two CD8 naive and one CD8 memory plate apiece.

This CDR3 is built from 16 residues. The V and J ends lost 4 bases and 4 bases, in that order; junction bases with no gene match: 10. CDR1 SEHNR and CDR2 FQNEAQ come from the germline V gene (reference sequence). General study points: Sequencing depth was a factor that was expected to affect clonotype sharing among donors. It was the non-shared clonotypes that had lower generation probabilities than clonotypes shared by all four donors. Generally, estimated richness proved larger in naive subsets than it did in memory subsets.

Only CD45RO-negative cells positively selected for CCR7 counted as naive CD8 cells, so terminally differentiated effector memory CD45RA+ cells were excluded. The chain recombines TRBV7-9 with TRBJ2-1; 7 bases line up with TRBD1. The source material was naive CD8+ T cells sorted from blood. This clonotype was obtained from a young man in good health. CDR3 nucleotide sequence: TGTGCCAGCAGCTCCCGTGGGGACAGACAGTACAATGAGCAGTTCTTC. As protein: CASSSRGDRQYNEQFF.